This record covers a single T cell receptor (beta chain). Its antigen is still unknown. These data originate in a study of shared clonotypes between healthy human individuals. Overall study context: Every donor yielded three CD4 naive, three CD4 memory, two CD8 naive and one CD8 memory plate.

Produced via immunoSEQ multiplex PCR; TCRdb's table is partial and in-frame only. The sample has fewer than 350,000 clones, more than 75% seen once. The CDR3 sequence is 15 residues long. CDR1 MGHRA and CDR2 YSYEKL come from the germline V gene. The germline V and J ends were trimmed by 3 bases and 0 bases, with 9 bases remaining between them. The study, taken as a whole, reports: Rarefaction curves obtained for sorted subsets showed sequencing incomplete despite large depth.

Researchers reported that CD8 memory united CD45RO+ cells with CCR7-negative CD45RA+ TemRA cells. The sequence derives from a man aged 18 to 29 in good health. The chain recombines TRBV4-1 with TRBJ1-3; D remains unclear. Sequencing used memory CD8+ T cells sorted from blood. The subset: CD45RO+ cells pooled with CCR7-negative TemRA cells. CDR3 bases: TGCGCCAGCAGCCAGGCGCGGGCCTCTGGAAACACCATATATTTT. This gives the protein CASSQARASGNTIYF.